The clone carrying this T cell receptor (beta chain) appeared many times. TCRdb independently ran MiXCR on the 5' RACE reads; one entry per CDR3 protein. This sample yields 200,000 to 300,000 distinct CDR3 sequences, of which about 7.5% are seen a single time; under 6.5% belongs to the top ten. The sample comes from a study of identical twins. The V gene's germline CDR1 is SGHRS and CDR2 YFSETQ. V shed 2 bases and J shed 1 base, with 10 bases lying between them. This CDR3 comprises 14 residues. This sample was shared with a second study, whose subject was yellow fever vaccine responses in identical twins.

The rearrangement joins TRBV5-1 to TRBJ2-7; D gene uncertain. This sequence originates from a young woman in good health. The sequencing input was CD8+ T cells sorted from blood. Here the CDR3 reads CASSLYDSSYEQYF. The CDR3 region has the DNA TGCGCCAGCAGCTTATACGACTCTTCCTACGAGCAGTACTTC. Drawing the rest from reference TRBV5-1 and TRBJ2-7, the complete variable domain is KAGVTQTPRYLIKTRGQQVTLSCSPISGHRSVSWYQQTPGQGLQFLFEYFSETQRNKGNFPGRFSGRQFSNSRSEMNVSTLELGDSALYLCASSLYDSSYEQYFGPGTRLTVT.